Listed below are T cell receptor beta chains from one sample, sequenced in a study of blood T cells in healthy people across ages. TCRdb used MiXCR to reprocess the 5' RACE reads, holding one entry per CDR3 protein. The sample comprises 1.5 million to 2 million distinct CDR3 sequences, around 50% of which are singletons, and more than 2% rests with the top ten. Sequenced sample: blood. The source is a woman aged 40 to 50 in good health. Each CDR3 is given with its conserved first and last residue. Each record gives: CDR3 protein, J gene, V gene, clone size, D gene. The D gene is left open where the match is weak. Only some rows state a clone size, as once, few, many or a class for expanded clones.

CATARGQGLGAKNIQYF,TRBJ2-4,TRBV6-1,NA,TRBD1
CASSPGGINEQFF,TRBJ2-1,TRBV3-1,NA,NA
CSARDRRLQFF,TRBJ2-1,TRBV20-1,few,NA
CASSPTGVSGETQYF,NA,TRBV27,NA,TRBD1
CASSRTRDRGRVEQFF,TRBJ2-1,TRBV6-2/TRBV6-3,NA,TRBD1
CASSPQGASSGANVLTF,TRBJ2-6,TRBV12-3/TRBV12-4,few,TRBD1
CASSRWGGQETLYF,TRBJ2-5,TRBV14,NA,TRBD2
CASSTRLAGDNEQFF,TRBJ2-1,TRBV7-9,few,TRBD2
CAISLYGSNEQFF,TRBJ2-1,TRBV28,NA,NA
CASSQVGGRVLDEQYF,TRBJ2-5,TRBV4-1,NA,NA
CAISEPSDALAKNIQYF,TRBJ2-4,TRBV10-3,NA,NA
CATSRRTSTNEKLFF,TRBJ1-4,TRBV15,NA,NA
CASSLMVTRTDTQYF,TRBJ2-3,TRBV7-2,few,NA
CASISPGGEVKQYF,TRBJ2-7,TRBV28,NA,TRBD2
CACPSGGHTDTQYF,TRBJ2-3,TRBV2,NA,TRBD2
CASSLFLAGGYDEQFF,TRBJ2-1,TRBV7-2,NA,TRBD2
CASRTATSTDTQYF,TRBJ2-3,TRBV27,NA,NA
CASSQAGPGASTFYGYTF,TRBJ1-2,TRBV4-2,once,NA
CASTISRGQETQYF,TRBJ2-5,TRBV7-2,few,NA
CASTAGGASEQYF,TRBJ2-5,TRBV6-2/TRBV6-3,NA,TRBD2
CASSLLPDSNNEQFF,TRBJ2-1,TRBV4-3,NA,NA
CASSLTGGGVNTEAFF,TRBJ1-1,TRBV7-3,NA,NA
CASSAASGGAENIQYF,TRBJ2-4,TRBV7-2,once,TRBD2
CASSRPLVLASQETQYF,TRBJ2-5,TRBV3-1,NA,NA
CASSLARLGAEAFF,TRBJ1-1,TRBV7-9,NA,NA
CASSPPSSARGTEAFF,TRBJ1-1,TRBV18,NA,NA
CASSLYGSQDIQYF,TRBJ2-4,TRBV5-1,few,NA
CSARVGGQPQHF,TRBJ1-5,TRBV20-1,few,NA
CASSLAGAARDEQYF,TRBJ2-7,TRBV5-6,NA,TRBD2
CASSDRGKAGNGYTF,TRBJ1-2,TRBV6-5,NA,TRBD1
CSAECLIGSSYNSPLHF,TRBJ1-6,TRBV20-1,NA,NA
CASAGDRGGSGANVLTF,TRBJ2-6,TRBV27,few,TRBD1
CASSFPGQGESYNEQFF,TRBJ2-1,TRBV7-9,NA,TRBD1
CASSPDRGRGYTF,TRBJ1-2,TRBV28,few,TRBD1
CASSARDRVLGGYTF,TRBJ1-2,TRBV9,NA,TRBD1
CSARRTSGGETQYF,NA,TRBV20-1,NA,TRBD2
CASRPGTASNQPQHF,TRBJ1-5,TRBV12-3/TRBV12-4,few,TRBD1
CASSVGGDRLRNEQYF,TRBJ2-7,TRBV9,few,NA
CSARGNPDRDHRGTQYF,NA,TRBV20-1,NA,TRBD1
CASSQAGTGGMRDTQYF,TRBJ2-3,TRBV4-2,NA,TRBD1
CASSPMTGTGYGYTF,TRBJ1-2,TRBV7-3,many,NA